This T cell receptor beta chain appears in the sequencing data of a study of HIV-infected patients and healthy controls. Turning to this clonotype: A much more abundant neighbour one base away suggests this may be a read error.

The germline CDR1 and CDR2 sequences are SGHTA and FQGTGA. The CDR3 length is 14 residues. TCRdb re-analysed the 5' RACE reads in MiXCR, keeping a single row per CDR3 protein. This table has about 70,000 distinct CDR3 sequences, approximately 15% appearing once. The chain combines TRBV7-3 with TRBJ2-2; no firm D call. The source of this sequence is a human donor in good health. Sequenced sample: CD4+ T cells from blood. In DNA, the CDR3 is TGTGACAGCAGCTTTGGCACGAACACCGGGGAGCTGTTTTTT. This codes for CDSSFGTNTGELFF.